This T cell receptor (beta chain) derives from a study of T cell responses to AZD1222 COVID-19 vaccine. Study-level results: The study found Spike-specific TCR breadth and depth rose after two AZD1222 doses. Reportedly, nearly half of unique spike TCRs recognized epitopes outside B.1.351/B.1.1.7 mutations.

Repertoires were generated with immunoSEQ multiplex PCR, while TCRdb's copy carries only in-frame clones and drops some. Among about 70,000 clones, around 85% were seen once, and the ten largest hold 20%. A single count supports this clone. Its antigen is still unknown. Sample: peripheral blood, taken on day 0 of AZD1222 vaccination. The receptor was isolated from an adult in good health.

The CDR3 sequence is CASSFVGPGQGRPEQYF. The CDR3 DNA sequence: TGTGCCAGCAGCTTTGTGGGACCGGGACAGGGGCGACCCGAGCAGTACTTC. The chain has TRBV7-2 and TRBJ2-7; TRBD1 matches 10 bases. With 3 bases clipped from V and 6 bases from J, the junction kept 14 bases outside the gene matches. Germline CDR1 reads SGHTA; CDR2 reads FQGNSA. This CDR3 spans 17 amino acids.